This TCR beta chain is from a study of breast tumors, draining lymph nodes, adjacent tissues. General study points: Tumor T cell lymph node origin was a supported hypothesis, not proven. Compared with lymph nodes, tumors were less diverse; compared with nontumor tissue, more. Data fit most tumor T cells coming from lymph node, expanding in tumor.

The CDR3 runs 14 residues. Trimming removed 1 base from V and 4 bases from J, with 10 bases in between. Germline CDR1 reads SNHLY; CDR2 reads FYNNEI. One entry per CDR3 protein, called by TCRdb with MiXCR from the multiplex PCR reads. Altogether a few hundred thousand distinct CDR3 sequences are present, about 34% being singletons, with the ten largest covering approximately 4%. Breast cancer patients provided tissue from their axillary draining lymph nodes. In its sample, this clonotype was seen once. Its antigen is unidentified. This sequence originates from a female donor with breast cancer. Some clones in this sample may be carry-over from other donors' samples. The gene calls are TRBV2 and TRBJ1-2; D not resolved. Specimen: axillary lymph node tissue. Here the CDR3 DNA reads TGTGCCAGCAGTGAAGGAGTAGAATTCTATGGCTACACCTTC. It codes for CASSEGVEFYGYTF.